This passage covers 29 T cell receptor beta chains from one sample sequenced in a study of identical twins. TCRdb analysed the 5' RACE reads with MiXCR anew, one entry per CDR3 protein. The sample holds roughly 290,000 distinct CDR3 sequences, approximately 8% seen once. These data were also reused for a study on yellow fever vaccine responses in identical twins.

Sequencing was carried out using memory (CD45RO+) T cells sorted from blood. The receptors derive from a woman aged 18-29 years in good health.

The rearrangement joins TRBV7-9 to TRBJ2-4, with D possibly matching TRBD1 (6 bases). The germline V and J ends were trimmed by 5 bases and 6 bases, with 17 bases remaining between them. This CDR3 region has 15 residues. Germline-derived CDR1 and CDR2 are SEHNR and FQNEAQ (reference sequence). This CDR3 is CASSGTSDSRNIQYF. The CDR3 nucleotides are TGTGCCAGCAGCGGTACATCGGACAGTCGAAACATTCAGTACTTC.

In its sample, this clonotype was seen many times. The chain combines TRBV6-6 with TRBJ1-6; weak D call: TRBD1 (5 bases). Germline values: CDR1 MNHNY, CDR2 SVGAGI (reference sequence). Trimming shortened V by 6 bases and J by 7 bases, and 7 bases separated the two germline ends. The CDR3 spans 12 residues. The DNA for the CDR3 is TGTGCCAGCAGCGACAGAAATTCACCCCTCCACTTT. It yields the protein CASSDRNSPLHF.

This clonotype appeared a few times. The gene calls are TRBV3-1 and TRBJ1-3; 9 bases fit TRBD1. The CDR3 contains 14 residues. Per the germline V gene, CDR1 is LGHDT and CDR2 is YNNKEL (reference sequence). The trim removed 4 bases at V and 8 bases at J, leaving 6 bases unmatched. CDR3 protein: CASSRGQGQDTIYF. The CDR3 DNA sequence: TGTGCCAGCAGCCGGGGACAGGGACAAGACACCATATATTTT.

This clonotype has a handful of counts. This chain uses TRBV28 with TRBJ1-1, with D possibly TRBD1 on 6 matching bases. The CDR3 is made up of 13 amino acids. Deletions cut 6 bases from V and 1 base from J, with 9 bases between. Germline V lookup: CDR1 MDHEN, CDR2 SYDVKM. CDR3 DNA: TGTGCCAGCAGGACGACAGGGAACACTGAAGCTTTCTTT. Translated: CASRTTGNTEAFF.

This clonotype was seen repeatedly, ten times or more. The genes are TRBV4-1 and TRBJ2-1; 8 nucleotides align to TRBD2. Germline lookup yields CDR1 MGHRA and CDR2 YSYEKL. The CDR3 spans 18 residues. Unmatched junction bases numbered 12, after V lost 4 bases and J lost 1 base. The DNA of the CDR3 is TGCGCCAGCAGCCCCCGCTTTGTAGCGGGGTCATCCTACAATGAGCAGTTCTTC. Translating gives CASSPRFVAGSSYNEQFF.

The rearrangement joins TRBV5-1 to TRBJ1-6, with a possible D match to TRBD1 (6 bases). V dropped 3 bases and J dropped 0 bases, with 16 bases sitting between them. The CDR3 contains 18 residues. Germline assignment: CDR1 SGHRS and CDR2 YFSETQ. CDR3 DNA: TGCGCCAGCAGCTCAGAGACAGGCCCGAGCTCCTATAATTCACCCCTCCACTTT. Its protein is CASSSETGPSSYNSPLHF. The whole variable domain, remainder taken from reference TRBV5-1 and TRBJ1-6, is KAGVTQTPRYLIKTRGQQVTLSCSPISGHRSVSWYQQTPGQGLQFLFEYFSETQRNKGNFPGRFSGRQFSNSRSEMNVSTLELGDSALYLCASSSETGPSSYNSPLHFGNGTRLTVT.

The chain has TRBV5-6 and TRBJ1-1; 9 bases are a match to TRBD1. This CDR3 has 16 amino acids. V was pared by 3 bases and J by 6 bases, with 12 bases of the junction left unmatched. The germline V gene has CDR1 SGHDT and CDR2 YYEEEE. The CDR3 loop is CASSSYTGGAAAEAFF. The CDR3 DNA is TGTGCCAGCAGCTCCTATACAGGGGGCGCAGCCGCTGAAGCTTTCTTT.

This clonotype was counted ten times or more. The CDR3 sequence is CASSQDLGSGRANEQFF. As DNA, the CDR3 is TGTGCCAGCAGCCAAGATTTAGGTAGCGGGAGGGCAAATGAGCAGTTCTTC. The V call is TRBV4-2, the J call TRBJ2-1; 11 bases match TRBD2. Trimming at V came to 0 bases and at J to 7 bases, leaving 8 bases not matched to a gene. The CDR3 runs 17 residues. The germline V gene has CDR1 LGHNA and CDR2 YNFKEQ.

This clonotype showed up just a few times. The V call is TRBV11-2, the J call TRBJ1-2; no clear D gene. V was pared by 5 bases and J by 0 bases, with 13 bases between. CDR3 size: 15 residues. Germline V gene sequence: CDR1 SGHAT, CDR2 FQNNGV. This CDR3 reads CASSPLTGANYGYTF. The CDR3 nucleotides read TGTGCCAGCAGCCCTCTAACCGGAGCTAACTATGGCTACACCTTC.

The chain uses TRBV3-1 and TRBJ2-7; D remains ambiguous. CDR3 length equals 14 residues. The V end lost 6 bases, the J end lost 2 bases, and 14 bases lay between the germline ends. The germline V gene has CDR1 LGHDT and CDR2 YNNKEL (reference sequence). The CDR3 spells CASSLGSDTYEQYV. The CDR3 DNA reads TGTGCCAGCAGTCTCGGCTCAGATACCTACGAGCAGTACGTC.

This clonotype occurred many times. The CDR3 reads CSASPTSGDSYEQYF. CDR3 sequence (DNA): TGCAGTGCCTCCCCAACTAGTGGCGACTCCTACGAGCAGTACTTC. The V gene is TRBV20-1, the J gene TRBJ2-7; D may be TRBD2 (5 bases). The CDR3 is made up of 15 amino acids. Germline V gene sequence: CDR1 DFQATT, CDR2 SNEGSKA (reference sequence). V lost 6 bases, J lost 0 bases, and 18 bases lay in between.

This clonotype was counted at least ten times. J is TRBJ2-3 and V is TRBV6-4, with 7 bases lining up with TRBD1. Germline V gene sequence: CDR1 MRHNA, CDR2 SNTAGT. The CDR3 runs 15 residues. V was clipped by 0 bases and J by 1 base; unmatched bases: 1. In DNA, the CDR3 is TGTGCCAGCAGTGACTCTCAGGGGGGCACAGATACGCAGTATTTT. Its protein is CASSDSQGGTDTQYF.

This clonotype occurred a few times. Here the CDR3 reads CASSLTVSTGELFF. The DNA of the CDR3 is TGTGCCAGCAGCCTCACAGTATCCACCGGGGAGCTGTTTTTT. The chain uses TRBV27 and TRBJ2-2; D is ambiguous. The CDR3 runs 14 residues. V was clipped by 6 bases and J by 4 bases, with 12 bases between them. Germline CDR1 is MNHEY and CDR2 is SMNVEV (reference sequence).

This clonotype has more than one count but fewer than ten. The gene calls are TRBV24-1 and TRBJ2-2; TRBD2 might be the D (5 bases). The CDR3 loop spans 13 amino acids. V lost 5 bases and J lost 4, with 7 bases in between. Germline-derived CDR1 and CDR2 are KGHDR and SFDVKD. CDR3 amino acids: CATSVSGTGELFF. As DNA, the CDR3 is TGTGCCACCAGTGTCAGCGGCACCGGGGAGCTGTTTTTT.

This clonotype has a handful of counts. The chain carries TRBV15 and TRBJ2-7; D may be TRBD1 or TRBD2 (6 bases each). V lost 5 bases to trimming and J lost 7 bases, with 15 bases between them. The CDR3 has 13 residues. The germline CDR1 and CDR2 sequences are LNHNV and YYDKDF (reference sequence). The CDR3 nucleotides are TGTGCCACCAGCGACCCCGGGGGCTTGGAGCAGTACTTC. Residues: CATSDPGGLEQYF.

At least ten counts were recorded for this clonotype. The chain links TRBV4-1 to TRBJ1-4; D is uncertain. Germline V CDR1 and CDR2: MGHRA, YSYEKL. V lost 0 bases to trimming and J lost 0 bases, with 5 bases between them. The CDR3 is 15 amino acids. CDR3 region: CASSQDGATNEKLFF. The DNA for the CDR3 is TGCGCCAGCAGCCAAGATGGGGCAACTAATGAAAAACTGTTTTTT.

This clonotype was detected ten times or more. The V gene is TRBV3-1, the J gene TRBJ2-1; 7 bases match TRBD2. This CDR3 has 15 amino acids. Germline CDR1 and CDR2: LGHDT and YNNKEL (reference sequence). Trimming removed 4 bases from V and 9 bases from J; junction bases left unmatched: 12. The CDR3, as DNA: TGTGCCAGCAGCCCAAGAGCGGGAATGTCGAGTGAGCAGTTCTTC. Its translation is CASSPRAGMSSEQFF.

This clonotype came up a few times. The rearrangement uses TRBV10-3 and TRBJ1-2, with 8 positions matching TRBD1. This CDR3 region has 13 residues. J was trimmed by 8 bases and V by 6 bases; bases with no gene match: 8. The V gene's germline CDR1 is ENHRY and CDR2 SYGVKD. The CDR3 coding sequence is TGTGCCATCAGCTCGGACAGGGTGGGCGGCTACACCTTC. This gives the protein CAISSDRVGGYTF.

The CDR3 is CASSGGAINEQFF. The CDR3 bases are TGTGCCAGCAGCGGGGGGGCCATCAATGAGCAGTTCTTC. The chain employs TRBV18 and TRBJ2-1, with 10 bases matching TRBD2. After removal of 8 bases from V and 6 bases from J, the junction contained 4 bases not matched to a gene. CDR3 length equals 13 residues. From germline, CDR1 is KGHSH and CDR2 LQKENI.

This clonotype has only a few counts. The J gene is TRBJ1-6, the V gene TRBV7-6; 7 positions agree with TRBD1. Germline V gene sequence: CDR1 SGHVS, CDR2 FNYEAQ. This CDR3 spans 16 amino acids. With V trimmed by 5 bases and J by 4 bases, 8 bases remained unmatched. In nucleotides, the CDR3 is TGTGCCAGCAGCCGGGACAGCGGATTTTATAATTCACCCCTCCACTTT. It encodes CASSRDSGFYNSPLHF.

This clonotype has a count of ten or more. The chain has TRBV3-1 and TRBJ2-5, with D perhaps matching TRBD1 (5 bases). The germline gives CDR1 LGHDT, CDR2 YNNKEL (reference sequence). Trimming removed 0 bases from V and 4 bases from J, with 12 bases in between. The CDR3 runs 15 residues. In DNA, the CDR3 is TGTGCCAGCAGCCAAGATCCCGCAGGGCGAGAGACCCAGTACTTC. It yields the protein CASSQDPAGRETQYF.

This clonotype has a count of ten or more. This rearrangement joins TRBV6-4 to TRBJ2-7; possibly TRBD2 for D (5 bases). In germline, CDR1 is MRHNA, CDR2 SNTAGT. V dropped 0 bases and J dropped 3 bases, with 9 bases sitting between them. This CDR3 comprises 14 residues. The CDR3 coding sequence is TGTGCCAGCAGTGACTCGAGTAGCGTCTACGAGCAGTACTTC. Translated, it gives CASSDSSSVYEQYF.

The rearrangement links TRBV12-3 or TRBV12-4 to TRBJ2-1; D perhaps matches TRBD1 (5 bases). V was pared by 6 bases and J by 4 bases, with 16 bases between. There are 15 residues in the CDR3. CDR3 loop: CASRGRGGFYNEQFF. The CDR3 region has the DNA TGTGCCAGCAGGGGTAGGGGCGGATTTTACAATGAGCAGTTCTTC.

This clonotype was observed many times. The chain joins TRBV5-1 to TRBJ2-2; 11 bases fit TRBD2. CDR1 SGHRS and CDR2 YFSETQ come from the germline V gene. The ends lost 4 bases at V and 6 bases at J; junction bases unmatched: 8. This CDR3 has 16 residues. In DNA, the CDR3 is TGCGCCAGCAGCGTCTCTAGCGGGAGGATGTCCGGGGAGCTGTTTTTT. This gives the protein CASSVSSGRMSGELFF.

This clonotype was observed a few times. The V and J genes are TRBV19 and TRBJ2-2; 8 nucleotides match TRBD1. The CDR3 spans 14 residues. J gave up 4 bases and V 3 bases, and 1 base lay outside the gene matches. CDR1 and CDR2 from the germline V gene are LNHDA and SQIVND (reference sequence). Here the CDR3 DNA reads TGTGCCAGTAGTATCCAGGGGGCCACCGGGGAGCTGTTTTTT. Translating it yields CASSIQGATGELFF.

This chain joins TRBV6-1 and TRBJ1-2, with D uncertain. This CDR3 has 13 amino acids. Germline V gene data show CDR1 as MNHNS and CDR2 as SASEGT. Trimming removed 7 bases at V and 0 bases at J, with 9 bases between. The chain's CDR3 is CASIIGSNYGYTF. As DNA, the CDR3 is TGTGCCAGCATTATAGGTTCTAACTATGGCTACACCTTC.

This clonotype has at least ten counts. V is TRBV12-3 or TRBV12-4 and J is TRBJ2-5; D ambiguous. CDR3 length: 11 amino acids. Trimming stripped 3 bases from V and 5 bases from J, with 4 bases between. The CDR3 DNA reads TGTGCCAGCAGTTTCTTGGAGACCCAGTACTTC. Protein: CASSFLETQYF.

The rearrangement joins TRBV3-1 to TRBJ2-4, with 7 positions matching TRBD1. Germline V gives CDR1 LGHDT, CDR2 YNNKEL (reference sequence). The CDR3 is 16 amino acids. Trimming cost V 0 bases and J 4 bases; bases outside gene matches: 6. CDR3 sequence: CASSQDSGTVKNIQYF. Here the CDR3 DNA reads TGTGCCAGCAGCCAAGATTCTGGGACAGTTAAAAACATTCAGTACTTC.

This clonotype was found many times. The chain recombines TRBV24-1 with TRBJ2-5; 7 nucleotides line up with TRBD1. The germline gives CDR1 KGHDR, CDR2 SFDVKD. This CDR3 is built from 16 residues. The V gene end was trimmed by 4 bases and the J gene end by 0 bases; junction bases not matched to a gene: 7. The CDR3 spells CATSDPRQGYQETQYF. In DNA, the CDR3 is TGTGCCACCAGTGACCCCAGACAGGGTTACCAAGAGACCCAGTACTTC.